A single sample is the source of the 20 T cell receptor beta chains below, sequenced in a study of shared clonotypes between healthy human individuals. TCRdb's table, derived via immunoSEQ multiplex PCR, lists solely in-frame clones and lacks some. This sample has more than 1,200,000 clones, with 98% found just once. The sample comprised naive CD4+ T cells sorted from blood. The subset was: CD45RA+ positively selected. These receptors all stem from a young man in good health.

As concerns this clone: The germline gene is not matched at one end of the junction; a read error may be the cause. V and J are TRBV11-2 and TRBJ2-3; D gene unclear. The CDR3 runs 11 residues. Germline CDR1 and CDR2: SGHAT and FQNNGV. The CDR3: CASSGSFLSGF. The CDR3 coding sequence is TGTGCCAGCAGCGGATCCTTTTTGTCAGGCTTT.

V and J are TRBV6-5 and TRBJ2-7, with a weak D call TRBD2 (6 bases). The germline CDR1 and CDR2 sequences are MNHEY and SVGAGI. With 5 bases removed from V and 9 bases from J, the gap between germline ends came to 23 bases. The CDR3 has 15 amino acids. The CDR3 loop reads CASSREAGLTAWQYF. CDR3 nucleotides: TGTGCCAGCAGTCGCGAGGCGGGATTAACTGCTTGGCAGTACTTC.

The chain links TRBV6-1 to TRBJ2-2; 9 bases are shared with TRBD2. This CDR3 is 17 amino acids long. Germline lookup yields CDR1 MNHNS and CDR2 SASEGT. Trimming cost V 2 bases and J 4 bases; bases outside gene matches: 8. This chain's CDR3 is CASSEPFSGRRTGELFF. The CDR3 DNA reads TGTGCCAGCAGTGAACCGTTTAGCGGGAGACGCACCGGGGAGCTGTTTTTT.

This rearrangement joins TRBV9 to TRBJ1-2, with 9 bases identical to TRBD1. This CDR3 contains 14 residues. The junction had 3 bases not matched to a gene; V was cut back by 4 bases and J by 2 bases. Germline V gene sequence: CDR1 SGDLS, CDR2 YYNGEE. CDR3 sequence (DNA): TGTGCCAGCAGCCCCGGGACAGGGAACTATGGCTACACCTTC. Encoded protein: CASSPGTGNYGYTF.

V and J are TRBV5-4 and TRBJ2-2, with D maybe TRBD1 (6 bases). Germline V gene lookup returns CDR1 SGHNT and CDR2 YYREEE (reference sequence). The CDR3 has 16 amino acids. V was cut by 2 bases and J by 0 bases, with 11 bases left in between. CDR3 sequence (DNA): TGTGCCAGCAGCTTACCTGCAGGGGCGAACACCGGGGAGCTGTTTTTT. Translated: CASSLPAGANTGELFF.

This chain connects TRBV7-8 to TRBJ2-7, with 9 bases identical to TRBD2. The junction had 4 bases not matched to a gene; V was cut back by 5 bases and J by 2 bases. Germline-derived CDR1 and CDR2 are SGHVS and FQNEAQ. The CDR3 is 14 residues long. The CDR3 DNA is TGTGCCAGCAGCCGGACTAGCGAAACCTACGAGCAGTACTTC. Amino acids: CASSRTSETYEQYF.

The chain has TRBV16 and TRBJ2-1; 14 nucleotides match TRBD2. Looked up from germline, CDR1 is KGHSY and CDR2 is FQNENV. J gave up 4 bases and V 4 bases, and 3 bases lay outside the gene matches. The CDR3 covers 16 residues. CDR3 residues: CASSPRLAGGYNEQFF. CDR3 coding DNA: TGTGCCAGCAGCCCCCGACTAGCGGGAGGGTACAATGAGCAGTTCTTC.

This clone has a single count. The chain employs TRBV11-2 and TRBJ2-5, with 9 bases identical to TRBD1. The CDR3 contains 14 residues. J gave up 5 bases and V 6 bases, and 7 bases lay outside the gene matches. Looked up from germline, CDR1 is SGHAT and CDR2 is FQNNGV. CDR3 sequence (DNA): TGTGCCAGCAGGTTTACAGGGGGCGGGGAGACCCAGTACTTC. Its protein is CASRFTGGGETQYF.

This rearrangement joins TRBV5-4 to TRBJ2-5, with 11 bases identical to TRBD2. Germline assignment: CDR1 SGHNT and CDR2 YYREEE (reference sequence). V lost 2 bases and J lost 3; bases outside the gene matches: 0. The CDR3 is 14 amino acids. The CDR3 coding sequence is TGTGCCAGCAGCTTACTAGCGGGAGAAGAGACCCAGTACTTC. This gives the protein CASSLLAGEETQYF.

CDR3 nucleotide sequence: TGTGCCAGCAGCGTAGTTCCTTCGAATGAGCAGTTCTTC. It codes for CASSVVPSNEQFF. The V and J genes are TRBV9 and TRBJ2-1, with D unclear. Germline V gene data show CDR1 as SGDLS and CDR2 as YYNGEE. This CDR3 spans 13 amino acids. V dropped 0 bases and J dropped 7 bases, with 8 bases sitting between them. Combining the CDR3 with reference TRBV9 and TRBJ2-1 gives the whole variable domain DSGVTQTPKHLITATGQRVTLRCSPRSGDLSVYWYQQSLDQGLQFLIQYYNGEERAKGNILERFSAQQFPDLHSELNLSSLELGDSALYFCASSVVPSNEQFFGPGTRLTVL.

The genes are TRBV7-9 and TRBJ2-7; possibly TRBD2 for D (5 bases). Trimming stripped 6 bases from V and 2 bases from J, with 11 bases between. The germline V gene has CDR1 SEHNR and CDR2 FQNEAQ (reference sequence). This CDR3 has 13 amino acids. CDR3 DNA: TGTGCCAGCAGGGGTGGACTGACCTACGAGCAGTACTTC. This sequence encodes CASRGGLTYEQYF.

This clone was recorded only once. V is TRBV5-4 and J is TRBJ2-7; 7 bases agree with TRBD2. From germline, CDR1 is SGHNT and CDR2 YYREEE (reference sequence). The V segment lost 1 base and the J segment 5 bases; nucleotides outside the gene matches: 3. CDR3 length: 13 amino acids. The CDR3: CASSLWSGNEQYF. In DNA form, the CDR3 reads TGTGCCAGCAGCTTGTGGAGCGGGAACGAGCAGTACTTC.

The chain has TRBV25-1 and TRBJ2-2; tentatively, D is TRBD2 (7 bases). The CDR3 is made up of 16 amino acids. Germline CDR1 MGHDK, CDR2 SYGVNS. V lost 1 base, J lost 4 bases, and 13 bases lay in between. CDR3 sequence: CASSELGGTTTGELFF. The CDR3 DNA is TGTGCCAGCAGTGAATTGGGAGGGACAACCACCGGGGAGCTGTTTTTT.

V and J are TRBV11-3 and TRBJ2-1, with 9 bases lining up with TRBD1. From germline, CDR1 is SGHNT and CDR2 YENEEA. J gave up 7 bases and V 6 bases, and 4 bases lay outside the gene matches. The length of the CDR3 is 13 residues. The chain's CDR3 is CASRGQGGNEQFF. CDR3 in DNA: TGTGCCAGCAGGGGACAGGGCGGGAATGAGCAGTTCTTC.

The chain couples TRBV27 to TRBJ2-5; weak D call: TRBD1 (7 bases). CDR1 is MNHEY and CDR2 is SMNVEV in the germline V gene (reference sequence). The germline V and J ends were trimmed by 9 bases and 5 bases, with 13 bases remaining between them. The CDR3 covers 12 residues. The CDR3 bases are TGTGCCAGTACCAGGGGGAGGGAGACCCAGTACTTC. Protein sequence: CASTRGRETQYF.

The chain carries TRBV6-1 and TRBJ2-2, with 9 positions matching TRBD1. Looked up from germline, CDR1 is MNHNS and CDR2 is SASEGT. There are 17 residues in the CDR3. The junction had 10 bases not matched to a gene; V was cut back by 4 bases and J by 4 bases. The CDR3 protein is CASSAVAGTGFTGELFF. The DNA for the CDR3 is TGTGCCAGCAGTGCCGTCGCCGGGACAGGGTTCACCGGGGAGCTGTTTTTT.

The CDR3 region has the DNA TGCGCCAGCAGATTGACAGGGGCCGCCTACGAGCAGTACTTC. Protein sequence: CASRLTGAAYEQYF. This chain joins TRBV5-1 and TRBJ2-7; 8 nucleotides line up with TRBD1. Germline V lookup: CDR1 SGHRS, CDR2 YFSETQ. The V and J ends lost 5 bases and 2 bases, in that order; junction bases with no gene match: 6. The CDR3 is 14 amino acids. Full variable domain (outside the CDR3, taken from reference TRBV5-1 and TRBJ2-7): KAGVTQTPRYLIKTRGQQVTLSCSPISGHRSVSWYQQTPGQGLQFLFEYFSETQRNKGNFPGRFSGRQFSNSRSEMNVSTLELGDSALYLCASRLTGAAYEQYFGPGTRLTVT.

A remark on this clone: Germline is not matched at one junction end, which may reflect a read error. V is TRBV28 and J is TRBJ2-1; D may be TRBD2 (5 bases). The CDR3 has 15 residues. Germline CDR1 is MDHEN and CDR2 is SYDVKM. As DNA, the CDR3 is TGTGCCAGCAGTTCCGAGCCGGGATCCTCCAATGAGCAGTTCTTC. Its protein product is CASSSEPGSSNEQFF.

The chain carries TRBV19 and TRBJ2-1; 9 bases are a match to TRBD2. Germline CDR1 is LNHDA and CDR2 is SQIVND (reference sequence). V gave up 3 bases and J gave up 7 bases; unmatched junction bases: 7. CDR3 length equals 15 residues. CDR3 DNA: TGTGCCAGTAGTATCACTAGCGGGTATGGGAATGAGCAGTTCTTC. Translating gives CASSITSGYGNEQFF.

The chain recombines TRBV5-4 with TRBJ1-4; TRBD1 matches at 9 bases. CDR3 size: 20 residues. CDR1 SGHNT and CDR2 YYREEE come from the germline V gene (reference sequence). The trim removed 4 bases at V and 3 bases at J, leaving 19 bases unmatched. In DNA form, the CDR3 reads TGTGCCAGCAGCCTACTACTCGGAGGACAGGGGAAAAATCCTAATGAAAAACTGTTTTTT. Residues: CASSLLLGGQGKNPNEKLFF.